This entry features one T cell receptor beta chain sequence. What it binds is unknown. Primers included in the PCR were 60 Vbeta and 13 Jbeta primers. Only in-frame clones appear in the TCRdb table, and some are missing; sequencing was by immunoSEQ multiplex PCR. The data contain some 150,000 clones, around 80% of them seen just once; the ten biggest clones take up roughly 4.5%. CDR3 length equals 15 residues. CDR1 MNHNY and CDR2 SVGAGI come from the germline V gene (reference sequence). V lost 0 bases and J 1 base, leaving 9 bases between the germline ends. The sample is drawn from a study of cytomegalovirus exposure and HLA in healthy donors. Points from the study as a whole: Confirmation was obtained in vitro that a few CMV-associated chains are specific for CMV antigens.

This clonotype was obtained from a woman aged 45-65 years in good health and CMV-seropositive. Sequenced sample: PBMCs. The chain employs TRBV6-6 and TRBJ1-1, with a tentative D call TRBD1 (5 bases). The DNA for the CDR3 is TGTGCCAGCAGTTACTCCGGCGGGGCGAACACTGAAGCTTTCTTT. Translating gives CASSYSGGANTEAFF.